This T cell receptor (beta chain) was obtained from a study of control samples from healthy donors and cancer patients. Clones were sequenced by immunoSEQ multiplex PCR, and TCRdb holds only the in-frame ones, with some missing. The repertoire holds under 130,000 clones, with 80% to 90% as singletons. The V segment lost 5 bases and the J segment 6 bases; nucleotides outside the gene matches: 12. CDR1 is LNHDA, CDR2 SQIVND, per germline (reference sequence). This CDR3 region has 15 residues. This clone has just one count. The material sequenced was PBMCs. The rearrangement links TRBV19 to TRBJ1-2, with 7 bases fitting TRBD1. This receptor was identified in a man in his 60s with lung cancer. The CDR3 sequence is CASSPLGDSEDGYTF. The CDR3 bases are TGTGCCAGTAGTCCTCTCGGGGACAGTGAGGATGGCTACACCTTC.